This entry concerns a single T cell receptor (beta chain). V lost 2 bases and J lost 8; bases outside the gene matches: 7. The CDR3 length is 15 residues. Germline CDR1 is SGHRS and CDR2 is YFSETQ. Templates that were synthetic TCR analogs were spiked into each PCR. Libraries were prepared by immunoSEQ multiplex PCR; TCRdb keeps only in-frame clonotypes and omits some of them. The sample holds tens of thousands of clones, 87% seen once. This sample was taken from a study of PD-L1 blockade in urothelial cancer. In the study overall: Prior chemotherapy regimens per patient numbered 0 to 3.

Specimen: PBMCs, collected around atezolizumab (anti-PD-L1) treatment. The V call is TRBV5-1, the J call TRBJ1-4; TRBD1 aligns across 9 bases. This TCR was recovered from an older woman with urothelial cancer. CDR3 sequence: CASSLKPDRGEKLFF. The CDR3, as DNA: TGCGCCAGCAGCTTAAAACCGGACAGGGGAGAAAAACTGTTTTTT.